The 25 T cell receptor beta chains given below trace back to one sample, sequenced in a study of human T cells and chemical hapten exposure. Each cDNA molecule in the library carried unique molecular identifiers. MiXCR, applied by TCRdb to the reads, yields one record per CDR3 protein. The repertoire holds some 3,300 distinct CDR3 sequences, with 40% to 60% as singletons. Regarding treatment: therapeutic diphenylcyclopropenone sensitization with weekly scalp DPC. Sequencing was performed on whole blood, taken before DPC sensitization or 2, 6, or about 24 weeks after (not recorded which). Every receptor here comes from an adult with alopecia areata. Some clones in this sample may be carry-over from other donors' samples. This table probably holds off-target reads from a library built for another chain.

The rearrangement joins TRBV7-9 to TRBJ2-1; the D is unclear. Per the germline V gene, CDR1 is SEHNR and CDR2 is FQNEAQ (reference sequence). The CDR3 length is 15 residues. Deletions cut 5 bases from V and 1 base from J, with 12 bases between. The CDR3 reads CASSPDFRSYNEQFF. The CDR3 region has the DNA TGTGCCAGCAGCCCCGACTTTAGGTCCTACAATGAGCAGTTCTTC.

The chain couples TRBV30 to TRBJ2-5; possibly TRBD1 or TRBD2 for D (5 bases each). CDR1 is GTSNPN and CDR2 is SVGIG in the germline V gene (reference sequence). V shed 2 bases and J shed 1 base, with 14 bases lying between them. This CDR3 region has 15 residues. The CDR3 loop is CAWSSRDGFQETQYF. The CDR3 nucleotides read TGTGCCTGGAGTTCCCGGGACGGATTCCAAGAGACCCAGTACTTC.

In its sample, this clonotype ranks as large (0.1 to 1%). The CDR3, as DNA: TGTGCCAGCAGCCAAGATCAATGGGGCGTCGAGCAGTACTTC. Translation gives CASSQDQWGVEQYF. V usage is TRBV14 and J usage is TRBJ2-7; tentatively, D is TRBD1 (5 bases). There are 14 residues in the CDR3. V lost 0 bases and J lost 6, with 12 bases in between. The germline V gene has CDR1 SGHDN and CDR2 FVKESK.

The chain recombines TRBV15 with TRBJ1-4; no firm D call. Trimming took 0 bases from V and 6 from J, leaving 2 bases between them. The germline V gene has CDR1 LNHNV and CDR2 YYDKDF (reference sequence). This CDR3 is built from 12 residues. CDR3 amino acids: CATSRDHEKLFF. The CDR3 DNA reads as TGTGCCACCAGCAGAGATCATGAAAAACTGTTTTTT. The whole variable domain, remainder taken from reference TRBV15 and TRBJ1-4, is DAMVIQNPRYQVTQFGKPVTLSCSQTLNHNVMYWYQQKSSQAPKLLFHYYDKDFNNEADTPDNFQSRRPNTSFCFLDIRSPGLGDTAMYLCATSRDHEKLFFGSGTQLSVL.

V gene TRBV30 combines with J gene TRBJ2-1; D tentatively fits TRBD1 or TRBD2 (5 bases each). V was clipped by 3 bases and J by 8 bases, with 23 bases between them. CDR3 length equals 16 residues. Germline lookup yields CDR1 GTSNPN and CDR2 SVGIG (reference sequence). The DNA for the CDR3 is TGTGCCTGGAGCCCACTAGGGCAGGGTATTAGCGATGAGCAGTTCTTC. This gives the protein CAWSPLGQGISDEQFF.

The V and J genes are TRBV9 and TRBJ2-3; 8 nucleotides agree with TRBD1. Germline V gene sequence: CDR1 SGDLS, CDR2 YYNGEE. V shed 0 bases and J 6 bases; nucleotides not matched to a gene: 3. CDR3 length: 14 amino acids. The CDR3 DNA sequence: TGTGCCAGCAGCGTAGGACAGGGGTCCGATACGCAGTATTTT. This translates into CASSVGQGSDTQYF.

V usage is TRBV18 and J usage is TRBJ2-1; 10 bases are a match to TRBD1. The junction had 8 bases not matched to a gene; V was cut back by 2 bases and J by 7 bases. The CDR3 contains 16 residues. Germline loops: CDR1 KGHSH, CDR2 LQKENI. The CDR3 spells CASSPGQGVVLNEQFF. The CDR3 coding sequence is TGTGCCAGCTCACCAGGACAGGGGGTCGTGTTGAATGAGCAGTTCTTC.

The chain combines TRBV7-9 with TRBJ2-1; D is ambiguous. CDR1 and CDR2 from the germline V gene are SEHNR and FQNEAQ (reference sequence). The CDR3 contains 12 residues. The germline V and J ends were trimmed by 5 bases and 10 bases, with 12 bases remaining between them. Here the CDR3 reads CASSHGPNEQFF. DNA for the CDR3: TGTGCCAGCAGCCACGGACCTAACGAGCAGTTCTTC. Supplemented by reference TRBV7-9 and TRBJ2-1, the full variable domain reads DTGVSQNPRHKITKRGQNVTFRCDPISEHNRLYWYRQTLGQGPEFLTYFQNEAQLEKSRLLSDRFSAERPKGSFSTLEIQRTEQGDSAMYLCASSHGPNEQFFGPGTRLTVL.

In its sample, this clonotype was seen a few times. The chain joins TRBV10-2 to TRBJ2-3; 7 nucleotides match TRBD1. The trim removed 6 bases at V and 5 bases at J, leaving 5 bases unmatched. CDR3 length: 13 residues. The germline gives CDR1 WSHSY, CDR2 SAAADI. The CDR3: CASSGQAGDTQYF. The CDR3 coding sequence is TGCGCCAGCAGCGGACAGGCGGGAGATACGCAGTATTTT.

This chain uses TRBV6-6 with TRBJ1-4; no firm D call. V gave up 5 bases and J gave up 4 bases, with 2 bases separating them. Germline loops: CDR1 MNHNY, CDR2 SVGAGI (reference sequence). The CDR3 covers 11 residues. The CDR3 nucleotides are TGTGCCAGCAGTCGTAATGAAAAACTGTTTTTT. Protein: CASSRNEKLFF.

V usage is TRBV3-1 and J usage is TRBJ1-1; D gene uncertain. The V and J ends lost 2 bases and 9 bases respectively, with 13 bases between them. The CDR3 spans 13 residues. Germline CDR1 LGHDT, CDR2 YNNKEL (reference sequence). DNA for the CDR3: TGTGCCAGCAGCCAAACTCCTCCCAGCCAAGCTTTCTTT. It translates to CASSQTPPSQAFF.

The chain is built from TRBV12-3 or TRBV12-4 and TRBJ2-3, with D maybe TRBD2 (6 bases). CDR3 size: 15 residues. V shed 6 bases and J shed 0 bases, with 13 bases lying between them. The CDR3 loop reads CASRTGTGSTDTQYF. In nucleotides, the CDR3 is TGTGCCAGCAGAACCGGGACTGGGAGCACAGATACGCAGTATTTT.

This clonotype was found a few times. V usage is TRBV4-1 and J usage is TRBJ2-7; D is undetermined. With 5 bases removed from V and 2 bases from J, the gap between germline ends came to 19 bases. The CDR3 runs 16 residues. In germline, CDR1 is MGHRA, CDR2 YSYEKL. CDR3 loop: CASSTAPVRPAYEQYF. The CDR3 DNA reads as TGCGCCAGCAGCACCGCCCCCGTGAGACCAGCCTACGAGCAGTACTTC.

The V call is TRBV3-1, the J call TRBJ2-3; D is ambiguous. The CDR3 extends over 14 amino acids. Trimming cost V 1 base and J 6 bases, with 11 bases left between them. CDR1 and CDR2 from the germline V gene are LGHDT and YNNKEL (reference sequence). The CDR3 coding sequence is TGTGCCAGCAGCCAAGCTTTAGAAGGGGATACGCAGTATTTT. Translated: CASSQALEGDTQYF.

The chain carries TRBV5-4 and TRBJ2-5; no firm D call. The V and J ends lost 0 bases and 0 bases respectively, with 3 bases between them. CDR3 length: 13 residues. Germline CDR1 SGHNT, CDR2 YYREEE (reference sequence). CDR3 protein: CASSLVYQETQYF. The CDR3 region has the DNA TGTGCCAGCAGCTTGGTTTACCAAGAGACCCAGTACTTC.

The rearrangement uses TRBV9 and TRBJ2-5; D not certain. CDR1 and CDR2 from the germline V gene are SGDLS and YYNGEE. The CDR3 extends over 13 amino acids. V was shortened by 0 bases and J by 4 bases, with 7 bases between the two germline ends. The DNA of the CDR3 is TGTGCCAGCAGCGTAGATTTGAGAGAGACCCAGTACTTC. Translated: CASSVDLRETQYF.

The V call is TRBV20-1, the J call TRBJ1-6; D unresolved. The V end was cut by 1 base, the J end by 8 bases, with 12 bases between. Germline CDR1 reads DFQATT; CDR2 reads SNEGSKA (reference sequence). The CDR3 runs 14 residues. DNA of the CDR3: TGCAGTGCTAGAGGCCCGACCGATGATTCACCCCTCCACTTT. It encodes CSARGPTDDSPLHF.

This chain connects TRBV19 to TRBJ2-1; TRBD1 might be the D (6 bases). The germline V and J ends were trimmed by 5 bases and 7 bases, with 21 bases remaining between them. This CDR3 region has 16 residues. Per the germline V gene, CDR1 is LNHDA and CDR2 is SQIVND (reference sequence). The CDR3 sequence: CASSHSFMVRGNEQFF. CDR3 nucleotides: TGTGCCAGTAGTCATAGCTTTATGGTGAGGGGGAATGAGCAGTTCTTC.

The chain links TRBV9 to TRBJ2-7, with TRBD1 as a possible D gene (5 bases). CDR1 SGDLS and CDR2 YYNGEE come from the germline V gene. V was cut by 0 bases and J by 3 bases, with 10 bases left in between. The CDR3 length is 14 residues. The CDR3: CASSVAGHNYEQYF. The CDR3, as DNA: TGTGCCAGCAGCGTAGCTGGACATAACTACGAGCAGTACTTC.

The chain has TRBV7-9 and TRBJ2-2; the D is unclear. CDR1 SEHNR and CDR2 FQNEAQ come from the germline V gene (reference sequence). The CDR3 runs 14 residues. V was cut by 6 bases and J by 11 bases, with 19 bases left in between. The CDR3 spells CASRKGGETRELFF. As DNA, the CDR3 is TGTGCCAGCAGGAAAGGTGGTGAAACCCGAGAGCTGTTTTTT. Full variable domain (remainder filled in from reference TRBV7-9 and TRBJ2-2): DTGVSQNPRHKITKRGQNVTFRCDPISEHNRLYWYRQTLGQGPEFLTYFQNEAQLEKSRLLSDRFSAERPKGSFSTLEIQRTEQGDSAMYLCASRKGGETRELFFGEGSRLTVL.

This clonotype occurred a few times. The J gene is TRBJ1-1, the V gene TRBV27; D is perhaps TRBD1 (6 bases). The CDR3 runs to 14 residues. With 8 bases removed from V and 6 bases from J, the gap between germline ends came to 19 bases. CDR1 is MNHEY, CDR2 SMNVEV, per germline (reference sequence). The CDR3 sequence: CASADTGMSAEAFF. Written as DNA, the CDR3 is TGTGCCAGCGCTGATACAGGGATGAGCGCTGAAGCTTTCTTT.

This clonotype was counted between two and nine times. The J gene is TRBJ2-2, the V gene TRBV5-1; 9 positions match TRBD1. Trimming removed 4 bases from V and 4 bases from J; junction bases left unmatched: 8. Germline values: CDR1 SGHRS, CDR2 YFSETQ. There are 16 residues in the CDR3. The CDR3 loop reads CASSPGQGLSTGELFF. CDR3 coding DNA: TGCGCCAGCAGCCCGGGACAGGGTTTGAGCACCGGGGAGCTGTTTTTT.

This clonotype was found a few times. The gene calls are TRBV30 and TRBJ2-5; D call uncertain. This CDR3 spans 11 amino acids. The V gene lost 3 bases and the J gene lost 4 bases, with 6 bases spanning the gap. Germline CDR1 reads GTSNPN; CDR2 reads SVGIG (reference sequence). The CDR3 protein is CAWRGIETQYF. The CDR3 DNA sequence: TGTGCCTGGAGGGGGATAGAGACCCAGTACTTC.

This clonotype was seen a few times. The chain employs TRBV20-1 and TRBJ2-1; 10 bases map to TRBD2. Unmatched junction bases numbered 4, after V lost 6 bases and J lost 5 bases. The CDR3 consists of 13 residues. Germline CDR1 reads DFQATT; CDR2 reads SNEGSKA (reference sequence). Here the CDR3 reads CSAQRGGNNEQFF. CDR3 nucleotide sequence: TGCAGTGCCCAGCGGGGGGGCAACAATGAGCAGTTCTTC.

This CDR3 reads CASSFQAGGTYEQYF. In DNA form, the CDR3 reads TGTGCCAGCAGCTTTCAAGCGGGGGGAACCTACGAGCAGTACTTC. The genes are TRBV7-2 and TRBJ2-7; TRBD2 agrees at 9 bases. Germline CDR1 reads SGHTA; CDR2 reads FQGNSA. The V segment lost 3 bases and the J segment 2 bases; nucleotides outside the gene matches: 5. The length of the CDR3 is 15 residues.